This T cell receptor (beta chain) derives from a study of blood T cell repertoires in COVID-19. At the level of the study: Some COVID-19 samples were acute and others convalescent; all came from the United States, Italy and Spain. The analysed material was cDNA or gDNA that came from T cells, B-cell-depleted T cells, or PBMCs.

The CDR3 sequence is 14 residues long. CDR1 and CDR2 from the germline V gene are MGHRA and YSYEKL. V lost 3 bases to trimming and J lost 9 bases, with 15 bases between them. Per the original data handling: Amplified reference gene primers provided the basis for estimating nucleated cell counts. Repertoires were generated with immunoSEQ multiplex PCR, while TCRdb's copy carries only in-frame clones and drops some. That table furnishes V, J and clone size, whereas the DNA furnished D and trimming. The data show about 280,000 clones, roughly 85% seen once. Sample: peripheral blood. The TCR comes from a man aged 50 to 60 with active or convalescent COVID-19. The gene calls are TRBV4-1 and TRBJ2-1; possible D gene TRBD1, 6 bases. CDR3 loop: CASSQPGGTGEQFF. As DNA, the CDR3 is TGCGCCAGCAGCCAGCCTGGGGGCACCGGTGAGCAGTTCTTC.